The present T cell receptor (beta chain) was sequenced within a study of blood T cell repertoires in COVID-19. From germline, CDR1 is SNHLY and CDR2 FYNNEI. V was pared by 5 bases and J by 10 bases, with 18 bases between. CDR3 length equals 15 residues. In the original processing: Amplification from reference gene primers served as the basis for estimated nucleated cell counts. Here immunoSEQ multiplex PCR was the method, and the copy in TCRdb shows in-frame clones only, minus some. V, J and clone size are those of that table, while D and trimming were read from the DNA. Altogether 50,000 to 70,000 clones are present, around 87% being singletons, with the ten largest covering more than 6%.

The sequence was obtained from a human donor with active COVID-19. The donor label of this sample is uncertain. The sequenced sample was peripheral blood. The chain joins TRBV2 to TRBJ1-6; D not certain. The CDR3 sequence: CASSRRTGDGSPLHF. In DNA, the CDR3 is TGTGCCAGCAGTCGCCGGACTGGCGACGGGTCACCCCTCCACTTT. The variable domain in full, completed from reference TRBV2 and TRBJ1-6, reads EPEVTQTPSHQVTQMGQEVILRCVPISNHLYFYWYRQILGQKVEFLVSFYNNEISEKSEIFDDQFSVERPDGSNFTLKIRSTKLEDSAMYFCASSRRTGDGSPLHFGNGTRLTVT.